This T cell receptor (beta chain) was recovered during a study of CD8+ T cells in alopecia areata. Investigators isolated RNA and reverse transcribed it into cDNA to act as the sequencing template. The method was immunoSEQ multiplex PCR; TCRdb's version includes in-frame clones alone and lacks a portion of them. The sample has 95,000 to 100,000 clones, 55% to 75% seen once. The CDR3 loop spans 14 amino acids. The V and J ends lost 5 bases and 8 bases, in that order; junction bases with no gene match: 4. Germline V lookup: CDR1 SGHAT, CDR2 FQNNGV. Treatment meaning: oral pan-JAK inhibitor, 5-10 mg twice daily.

The receptor was isolated from a human donor with alopecia areata. The gene calls are TRBV11-2 and TRBJ2-1, with 12 nucleotides matching TRBD2. The sequencing here drew on CD8+ T cells sorted from blood, taken at approximately week 61, from a patient treated with tofacitinib. The CDR3 DNA is TGTGCCAGCAGCCTAGCGGGGGGGCGGGATGAGCAGTTCTTC. Amino acids: CASSLAGGRDEQFF.